The 8 T cell receptor beta chains in this list originate from one sample, sequenced in a study of blood T cell repertoires in COVID-19. Measured with immunoSEQ multiplex PCR; TCRdb has only the in-frame clones, and not every one. The sample lists about 300,000 clones; around 87% were seen once. Sequencing used peripheral blood. All receptors come from a man aged 65 to 85 with acute or convalescent COVID-19.

The CDR3 DNA reads TGCGCCAGCAGCCAAGACTTTCTCCCTGGAAACACCATATATTTT. Residues: CASSQDFLPGNTIYF. The V and J genes are TRBV4-1 and TRBJ1-3; D not certain. This CDR3 contains 15 residues. Germline loops: CDR1 MGHRA, CDR2 YSYEKL. Trimming removed 0 bases at V and 2 bases at J, with 8 bases between.

The chain is built from TRBV10-1 and TRBJ2-2, with a possible D match to TRBD2 (7 bases). From germline, CDR1 is WNHNN and CDR2 SYGVQD (reference sequence). The V end was cut by 6 bases, the J end by 4 bases, with 21 bases between. The CDR3 covers 17 residues. CDR3 bases: TGCGCCAGCAGCACAGGAGCAGGGCGGGGGCGCACCGGGGAGCTGTTTTTT. This translates into CASSTGAGRGRTGELFF.

CDR3 sequence reads: CASSAKAGPSGNTIYF. DNA of the CDR3: TGTGCCAGCAGCGCGAAGGCGGGACCCTCTGGAAACACCATATATTTT. V is TRBV9 and J is TRBJ1-3, with D perhaps TRBD1 (5 bases). CDR1 is SGDLS, CDR2 YYNGEE, per germline. The ends were cut back, 3 bases at V and 0 bases at J, with 13 bases in the middle. The length of the CDR3 is 16 residues.

The V call is TRBV30, the J call TRBJ1-5; D perhaps matches TRBD1 (6 bases). This CDR3 contains 13 residues. Looked up from germline, CDR1 is GTSNPN and CDR2 is SVGIG (reference sequence). V was cut by 4 bases and J by 4 bases, with 11 bases left in between. CDR3 sequence (DNA): TGTGCCTGGACCCAGGACAGAAATCAGCCCCAGCATTTT. Translated: CAWTQDRNQPQHF. The complete variable domain, with remaining parts taken from reference TRBV30 and TRBJ1-5, reads SQTIHQWPATLVQPVGSPLSLECTVEGTSNPNLYWYRQAAGRGLQLLFYSVGIGQISSEVPQNLSASRPQDRQFILSSKKLLLSDSGFYLCAWTQDRNQPQHFGDGTRLSIL.

This clone showed up just once. The chain combines TRBV24-1 with TRBJ2-1; D may be TRBD1 (5 bases). V dropped 2 bases and J dropped 10 bases, with 8 bases sitting between them. CDR1 and CDR2 from the germline V gene are KGHDR and SFDVKD. The CDR3 loop spans 12 amino acids. The CDR3 spells CATSDYQGEQFF. For the CDR3, the DNA is TGTGCCACCAGTGATTACCAGGGAGAGCAGTTCTTC.

V usage is TRBV4-2 and J usage is TRBJ2-1; maybe TRBD1 (5 bases). There are 16 residues in the CDR3. V was cut by 0 bases and J by 2 bases, with 11 bases left in between. Germline assignment: CDR1 LGHNA and CDR2 YNFKEQ. The CDR3 sequence: CASSQDRRVAYNEQFF. The CDR3, as DNA: TGTGCCAGCAGCCAAGATCGCAGGGTCGCCTACAATGAGCAGTTCTTC.

This chain joins TRBV4-3 and TRBJ2-2; 9 positions match TRBD2. Trimming removed 3 bases from V and 3 bases from J; junction bases left unmatched: 11. This CDR3 has 18 amino acids. Germline CDR1 reads LGHNA; CDR2 reads YSLEER. CDR3 sequence (DNA): TGCGCCAGCAGCCAGCGCCCCGGGGGCGGGAGGGACACCGGGGAGCTGTTTTTT. Residues: CASSQRPGGGRDTGELFF.

The V and J genes are TRBV27 and TRBJ2-2, with no clear D. The CDR3 is 13 residues long. Germline V CDR1 and CDR2: MNHEY, SMNVEV (reference sequence). V was trimmed by 2 bases and J by 1 base, leaving 2 bases between them. For the CDR3, the DNA is TGTGCCAGCAGTTTACTGAACACCGGGGAGCTGTTTTTT. As protein: CASSLLNTGELFF.